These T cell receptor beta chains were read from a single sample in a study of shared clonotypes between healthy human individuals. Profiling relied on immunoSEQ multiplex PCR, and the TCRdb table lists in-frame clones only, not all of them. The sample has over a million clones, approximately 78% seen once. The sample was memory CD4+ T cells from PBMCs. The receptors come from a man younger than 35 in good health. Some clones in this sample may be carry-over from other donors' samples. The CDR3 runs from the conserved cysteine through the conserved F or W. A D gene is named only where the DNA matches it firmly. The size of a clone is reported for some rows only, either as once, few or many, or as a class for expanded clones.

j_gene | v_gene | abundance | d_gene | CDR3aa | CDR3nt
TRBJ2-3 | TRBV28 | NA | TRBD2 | CASASGSTDTQYF | TGTGCCAGCGCTAGCGGGAGCACAGATACGCAGTATTTT
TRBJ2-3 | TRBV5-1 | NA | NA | CASSFYGQGTQYF | TGCGCCAGCAGCTTCTACGGGCAGGGTACGCAGTATTTT
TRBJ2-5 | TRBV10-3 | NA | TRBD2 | CAISESLAGAQETQYF | TGTGCCATCAGTGAAAGTTTGGCGGGAGCCCAAGAGACCCAGTACTTC
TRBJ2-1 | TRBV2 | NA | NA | CASTKPGWFF | TGTGCCAGCACTAAACCAGGGTGGTTCTTC
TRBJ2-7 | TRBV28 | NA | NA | CASSSSSTGAYEQYF | TGTGCCAGCAGTTCCTCTTCGACTGGAGCCTACGAGCAGTACTTC
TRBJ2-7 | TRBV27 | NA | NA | CASSLGAPRRGYEQYF | TGTGCCAGCAGTTTAGGGGCGCCTCGGAGGGGCTACGAGCAGTACTTC
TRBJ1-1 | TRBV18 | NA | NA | CASSPSSRGSRDTEAFF | TGTGCCAGCTCACCATCGTCCAGGGGCAGTCGTGACACTGAAGCTTTCTTT
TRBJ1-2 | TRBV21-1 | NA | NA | CASSKFGKGNLTPNYGYTF | NA
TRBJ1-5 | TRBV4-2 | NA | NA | CASSQDLGYASNQPQHF | TGTGCCAGCAGCCAAGATTTGGGGTACGCGAGCAATCAGCCCCAGCATTTT
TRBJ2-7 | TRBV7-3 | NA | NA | CASSSFNHYEQYF | TGTGCCAGCAGTTCATTCAACCATTACGAGCAGTACTTC
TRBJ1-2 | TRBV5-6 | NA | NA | CASSLLGRRDDYGYTF | TGTGCCAGCAGCTTGTTAGGCAGACGAGACGACTATGGCTACACCTTC
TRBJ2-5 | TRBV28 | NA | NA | CASSPLGQGKETQYF | TGTGCCAGCAGTCCCCTAGGGCAGGGGAAAGAGACCCAGTACTTC
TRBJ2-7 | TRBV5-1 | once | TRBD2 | CASSLGLAGGSYEQYF | TGCGCCAGCAGCTTAGGACTAGCGGGAGGGTCCTACGAGCAGTACTTC
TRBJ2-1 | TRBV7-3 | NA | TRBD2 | CASSPTRSGTYNEQFF | TGTGCCAGCAGCCCGACCCGTAGCGGGACATACAATGAGCAGTTCTTC
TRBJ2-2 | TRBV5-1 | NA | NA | CASSLETGTNTGELFF | TGCGCCAGCAGCTTGGAAACAGGGACGAACACCGGGGAGCTGTTTTTT
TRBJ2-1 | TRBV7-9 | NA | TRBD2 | CASSFSGGRALGEQFF | TGTGCCAGCAGCTTCTCGGGCGGGAGGGCCCTGGGTGAGCAGTTCTTC
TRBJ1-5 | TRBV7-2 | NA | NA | CASSQEWGSNQPQHF | TGTGCCAGCAGTCAGGAGTGGGGAAGCAATCAGCCCCAGCATTTT
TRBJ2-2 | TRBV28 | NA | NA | CASRSRNTGELFF | TGTGCCAGCAGGTCCAGGAACACCGGGGAGCTGTTTTTT
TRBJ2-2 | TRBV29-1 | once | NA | CSVVGKTNTGELFF | TGCAGCGTTGTGGGGAAGACGAACACCGGGGAGCTGTTTTTT
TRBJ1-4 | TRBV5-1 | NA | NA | CASSSQVATNEKLFF | TGCGCCAGCAGCTCGCAGGTTGCAACTAATGAAAAACTGTTTTTT
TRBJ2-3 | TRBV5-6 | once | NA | CASSLVTDSYTQYF | TGTGCCAGCAGCTTGGTCACGGACAGTTATACGCAGTATTTT
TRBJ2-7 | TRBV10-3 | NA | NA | CAISVTGSEQYF | TGTGCCATCAGTGTAACAGGGTCCGAGCAGTACTTC
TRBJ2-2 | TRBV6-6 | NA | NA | CASSYAGASNTGELFF | TGTGCCAGCAGTTACGCAGGGGCCTCGAACACCGGGGAGCTGTTTTTT
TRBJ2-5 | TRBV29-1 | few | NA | CSVVQSGETQYF | TGCAGCGTAGTCCAGTCTGGGGAGACCCAGTACTTC
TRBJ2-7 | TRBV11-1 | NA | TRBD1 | CASSQHRGSYEQYF | TGTGCCAGCAGCCAGCACAGGGGATCCTACGAGCAGTACTTC
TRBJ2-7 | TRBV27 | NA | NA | CASSGGRSSYEQYF | TGTGCCAGTAGTGGTGGAAGGAGCTCCTACGAGCAGTACTTC
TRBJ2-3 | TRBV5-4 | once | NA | CASSYGGPSTDTQYF | TGTGCCAGCAGCTACGGGGGTCCTAGCACAGATACGCAGTATTTT
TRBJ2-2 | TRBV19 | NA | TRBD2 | CASSPRTLASLGGGELFF | TGTGCCAGTAGTCCGCGAACACTAGCGTCCTTGGGGGGCGGGGAGCTGTTTTTT
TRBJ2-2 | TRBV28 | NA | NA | CASSLSTGELFF | TGTGCCAGCAGTCTTAGCACCGGGGAGCTGTTTTTT
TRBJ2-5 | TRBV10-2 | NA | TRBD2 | CASSGETSSGYQETQYF | TGCGCCAGCAGTGGGGAGACTAGCAGTGGGTACCAAGAGACCCAGTACTTC
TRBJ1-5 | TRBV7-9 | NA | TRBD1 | CASSRGGRDQPQHF | TGTGCCAGCAGCCGAGGGGGCAGGGACCAGCCCCAGCATTTT
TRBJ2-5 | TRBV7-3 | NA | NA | CASSLNPPGGETQYF | TGTGCCAGCAGCTTAAACCCCCCAGGGGGGGAGACCCAGTACTTC
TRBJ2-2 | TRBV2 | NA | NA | CASSPLFGGQELFF | TGTGCCAGCAGCCCCCTCTTTGGGGGTCAGGAGCTGTTTTTT
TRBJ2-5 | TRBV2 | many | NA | CASSPLGSETQYF | TGTGCCAGCAGCCCCCTAGGTTCGGAGACCCAGTACTTC
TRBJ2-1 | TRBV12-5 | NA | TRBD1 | CASGFRQGNYNEQFF | TGTGCTAGTGGTTTTCGACAGGGGAATTACAATGAGCAGTTCTTC
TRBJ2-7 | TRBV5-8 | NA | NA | CASSRRDARAYEQYF | TGTGCCAGCAGCCGGAGGGATGCTAGGGCCTACGAGCAGTACTTC
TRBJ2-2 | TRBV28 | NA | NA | CASSLSWDGELFF | TGTGCCAGCAGTTTGTCGTGGGACGGGGAGCTGTTTTTT
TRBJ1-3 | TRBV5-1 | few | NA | CASSEFDGNTIYF | TGCGCCAGCAGCGAGTTCGATGGAAACACCATATATTTT
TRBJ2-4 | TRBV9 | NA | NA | CASSVDPRDENIQYF | TGTGCCAGCAGCGTAGACCCGCGGGACGAAAACATTCAGTACTTC
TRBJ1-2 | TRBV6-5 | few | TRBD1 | CASSYRDRGHYGYTF | TGTGCCAGCAGCTACCGGGACAGGGGTCACTATGGCTACACCTTC
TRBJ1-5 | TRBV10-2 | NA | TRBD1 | CASAGQSNQPQHF | TGCGCCAGCGCGGGACAGTCTAATCAGCCCCAGCATTTT
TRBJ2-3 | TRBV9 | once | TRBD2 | CASSVSIAGVGTDTQYF | TGTGCCAGCAGCGTCTCAATAGCGGGAGTGGGCACAGATACGCAGTATTTT
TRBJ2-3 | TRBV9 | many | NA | CASSAGPKFGDTQYF | TGTGCCAGCAGCGCGGGCCCTAAGTTCGGAGATACGCAGTATTTT
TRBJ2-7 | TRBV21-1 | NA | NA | CASSKVWSGVPIIYEQYF | TGTGCCAGCAGCAAAGTCTGGTCGGGCGTTCCCATCATCTACGAGCAGTACTTC
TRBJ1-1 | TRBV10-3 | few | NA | CAITATENTEAFF | TGTGCCATCACCGCGACAGAGAACACTGAAGCTTTCTTT
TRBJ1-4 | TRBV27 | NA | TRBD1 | CASSPRGTGGEKLFF | TGTGCCAGCAGCCCCCGCGGGACAGGTGGAGAAAAACTGTTTTTT
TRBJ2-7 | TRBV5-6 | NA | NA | CASSVGQYRLEQYF | TGTGCCAGCAGCGTAGGGCAGTATCGCCTCGAGCAGTACTTC
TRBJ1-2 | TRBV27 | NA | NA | CASSPRQGLRYGYTF | TGTGCCAGCAGTCCTCGTCAGGGGCTCAGGTATGGCTACACCTTC
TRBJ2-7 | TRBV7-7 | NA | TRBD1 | CASSSKVGGLEQYF | TGTGCCAGCAGCTCGAAGGTAGGGGGCCTCGAGCAGTACTTC
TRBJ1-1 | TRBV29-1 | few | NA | CSVGRGNTEAFF | TGCAGCGTTGGCAGGGGGAACACTGAAGCTTTCTTT
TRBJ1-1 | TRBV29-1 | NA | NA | CSVDPGASTEAFF | TGCAGCGTTGACCCAGGGGCAAGCACTGAAGCTTTCTTT
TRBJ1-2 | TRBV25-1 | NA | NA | CASSEGGGPSYGYTF | TGTGCCAGCAGTGAAGGTGGCGGACCCTCCTATGGCTACACCTTC
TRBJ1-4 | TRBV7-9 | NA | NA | CASSLSAGTNEKLFF | TGTGCCAGCAGCTTAAGCGCGGGGACTAATGAAAAACTGTTTTTT
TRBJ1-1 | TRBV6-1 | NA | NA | CASSFNWRNTEAFF | TGTGCCAGCAGCTTTAACTGGAGGAACACTGAAGCTTTCTTT